The 9 T cell receptor beta chains in this list originate from one sample, sequenced in a study of radiotherapy plus CTLA-4 blockade in lung cancer. Some clones are missing from TCRdb's copy, which holds only in-frame ones; the method was immunoSEQ multiplex PCR. The sample carries 45,000 or so clones, approximately 79% recorded once. The sample here was peripheral blood, taken from a patient treated with radiotherapy plus ipilimumab. All receptors derive from a human donor with non-small cell lung cancer who had stable disease on radiotherapy plus ipilimumab.

This chain connects TRBV9 to TRBJ2-1; 13 bases map to TRBD2. V lost 4 bases to trimming and J lost 4 bases; unmatched junction nucleotides: 5. The CDR3 runs to 16 residues. Germline V CDR1 and CDR2: SGDLS, YYNGEE. Here the CDR3 DNA reads TGTGCCAGCAGCCGGACTAGCGGGGGCCGTTACAATGAGCAGTTCTTC. As protein: CASSRTSGGRYNEQFF.

The chain links TRBV7-9 to TRBJ2-3; D possibly corresponds to TRBD2 (7 bases). The CDR3 length is 18 residues. V dropped 0 bases and J dropped 2 bases, with 18 bases sitting between them. Germline CDR1 and CDR2: SEHNR and FQNEAQ (reference sequence). Here the CDR3 DNA reads TGTGCCAGCAGCTTAGCGATACGGGGGGCCCCCGACACAGATACGCAGTATTTT. Translating gives CASSLAIRGAPDTDTQYF.

The gene calls are TRBV14 and TRBJ2-5, with a possible D match to TRBD2 (5 bases). The V end was cut by 1 base, the J end by 4 bases, with 7 bases between. The germline V gene has CDR1 SGHDN and CDR2 FVKESK. The CDR3 contains 13 residues. CDR3 nucleotides: TGTGCCAGCAGCCAAGTAGCGTCAGAGACCCAGTACTTC. Amino acids: CASSQVASETQYF.

The V gene is TRBV6-1, the J gene TRBJ1-2; D ambiguous. There are 13 residues in the CDR3. Trimming cost V 3 bases and J 3 bases, with 8 bases left between them. CDR1 and CDR2 from the germline V gene are MNHNS and SASEGT. CDR3 protein: CASSDWSDYGYTF. In DNA, the CDR3 is TGTGCCAGCAGTGATTGGTCCGACTATGGCTACACCTTC.

This clone was observed a single time. The V and J genes are TRBV5-1 and TRBJ2-1; D unclear. Germline CDR1 reads SGHRS; CDR2 reads YFSETQ. V lost 1 base and J lost 11, with 19 bases in between. The CDR3 runs to 15 residues. CDR3 amino acids: CASSLNPQESSKQFF. Written as DNA, the CDR3 is TGCGCCAGCAGCTTGAACCCCCAGGAAAGTAGTAAGCAGTTCTTC.

The gene calls are TRBV4-1 and TRBJ1-2, with 7 bases that match TRBD1. There are 15 residues in the CDR3. V shed 2 bases, J shed 3 bases, and the junction held 6 bases outside the gene matches. The V gene's germline CDR1 is MGHRA and CDR2 YSYEKL. This CDR3 is CASSQFDRDDYGYTF. In DNA form, the CDR3 reads TGCGCCAGCAGCCAATTCGACAGGGATGACTATGGCTACACCTTC.

The chain is built from TRBV7-8 and TRBJ2-3, with D hard to call. The germline V and J ends were trimmed by 3 bases and 1 base, with 11 bases remaining between them. The CDR3 is made up of 15 amino acids. Germline V gives CDR1 SGHVS, CDR2 FQNEAQ. The CDR3 loop is CASSLPPVGTDTQYF. In nucleotides, the CDR3 is TGTGCCAGCAGCTTGCCCCCCGTTGGCACAGATACGCAGTATTTT. Filled out from reference TRBV7-8 and TRBJ2-3, the complete variable domain reads GAGVSQSPRYKVAKRGQDVALRCDPISGHVSLFWYQQALGQGPEFLTYFQNEAQLDKSGLPSDRFFAERPEGSVSTLKIQRTQQEDSAVYLCASSLPPVGTDTQYFGPGTRLTVL.

Only one count was recorded for this clone. The chain employs TRBV30 and TRBJ1-4, with D perhaps TRBD1 (5 bases). V lost 4 bases and J lost 8, with 14 bases in between. The V gene's germline CDR1 is GTSNPN and CDR2 SVGIG (reference sequence). The CDR3 consists of 13 residues. The CDR3 region has the DNA TGTGCCTGGAAGGGACCGCCGGTGGAAAAACTGTTTTTT. Translated, it gives CAWKGPPVEKLFF.

This chain links TRBV5-1 with TRBJ2-1; 9 bases match TRBD1. Trimming at V came to 1 base and at J to 4 bases, leaving 6 bases not matched to a gene. Per the germline V gene, CDR1 is SGHRS and CDR2 is YFSETQ. This CDR3 is built from 16 residues. CDR3 sequence (DNA): TGCGCCAGCAGCTTGCGTCCGGACAGGGGTTACAATGAGCAGTTCTTC. Residues: CASSLRPDRGYNEQFF.